This T cell receptor beta chain derives from a study of blood T cell repertoires in COVID-19. Using immunoSEQ multiplex PCR, the repertoire was profiled, and TCRdb retains in-frame clones only, with some absent. The sample comprises under 350,000 clones, less than 85% of which are singletons, and about 4.6% rests with the top ten. The germline CDR1 and CDR2 sequences are MNHNY and SVGAGI (reference sequence). This CDR3 region has 15 residues. The ends lost 2 bases at V and 2 bases at J; junction bases unmatched: 2. The sequenced sample consisted of peripheral blood. The chain is built from TRBV6-6 and TRBJ2-7, with 11 bases matching TRBD1. The sequence derives from a man aged 55 to 70 who had recovered from COVID-19. The CDR3 is CASSYGTGGAYEQYF. The CDR3 DNA reads TGTGCCAGCAGTTACGGGACAGGGGGTGCCTACGAGCAGTACTTC.